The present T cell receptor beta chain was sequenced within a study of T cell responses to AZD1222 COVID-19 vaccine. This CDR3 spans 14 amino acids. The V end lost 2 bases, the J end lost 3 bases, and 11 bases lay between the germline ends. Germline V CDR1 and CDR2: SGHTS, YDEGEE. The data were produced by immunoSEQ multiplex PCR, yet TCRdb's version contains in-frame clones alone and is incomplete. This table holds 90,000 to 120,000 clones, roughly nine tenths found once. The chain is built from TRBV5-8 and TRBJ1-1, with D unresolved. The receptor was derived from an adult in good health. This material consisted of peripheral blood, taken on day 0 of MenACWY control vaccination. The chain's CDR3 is CASSLSWGDTEAFF. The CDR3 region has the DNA TGTGCCAGCAGCTTATCGTGGGGAGACACTGAAGCTTTCTTT.